Given below is one T cell receptor beta chain in context. Its antigen is currently unknown. This entry belongs to a study of shared clonotypes between healthy human individuals. Replicate PCRs from sorted subsets contained roughly 220 ng DNA, which is tens of thousands of T cell genomes. The data were produced by immunoSEQ multiplex PCR, yet TCRdb's version contains in-frame clones alone and is incomplete. The table lists around 340,000 clones, more than 60% of them singletons, with about 10% in the top ten. The CDR3 has 17 residues. J was trimmed by 3 bases and V by 8 bases; bases with no gene match: 16. CDR1 is SNHLY, CDR2 FYNNEI, per germline. Overall study findings and caveats: Only blood was sampled; tissue repertoires likely differ.

J is TRBJ2-1 and V is TRBV2; 7 nucleotides line up with TRBD2. Specimen: memory CD4+ T cells sorted from blood. Subset given: CD45RA-negative fraction. This receptor was obtained from a man aged 30 to 39 in good health. CDR3 in amino acids: CASLGGGSQNVYNEQFF. The CDR3 DNA sequence: TGTGCCAGCTTGGGGGGAGGGTCGCAAAACGTCTACAATGAGCAGTTCTTC.